Below, 24 T cell receptor beta chains from the same sample are listed, as sequenced in a study of CD8+ T cells in alopecia areata. Reverse transcription of extracted RNA yielded cDNA, which provided the sequencing template. Using immunoSEQ multiplex PCR, the repertoire was profiled, and TCRdb retains in-frame clones only, with some absent. The sample shows more than 150,000 clones, about 60% of them seen only once. Treatment specified: oral pan-JAK inhibitor, 5-10 mg twice daily. Sample: CD8+ T cells sorted from blood, taken at week 24, from a patient treated with tofacitinib. The receptors derive from a human donor with alopecia areata.

The gene calls are TRBV9 and TRBJ2-3; D gene ambiguous. Trimming removed 3 bases at V and 4 bases at J, with 9 bases between. The CDR3 runs 13 residues. Germline V gives CDR1 SGDLS, CDR2 YYNGEE. The CDR3 spells CASSDRVADTQYF. The CDR3 bases are TGTGCCAGCAGCGATAGGGTAGCAGATACGCAGTATTTT.

This clone was counted a few times. The chain couples TRBV7-8 to TRBJ2-6; D remains ambiguous. Germline loops: CDR1 SGHVS, CDR2 FQNEAQ. With 5 bases removed from V and 4 bases from J, the gap between germline ends came to 12 bases. This CDR3 region has 15 residues. This CDR3 is CASSPPRSGANVLTF. Written as DNA, the CDR3 is TGTGCCAGCAGCCCTCCCCGTTCAGGGGCCAACGTCCTGACTTTC.

The rearrangement links TRBV7-9 to TRBJ2-7; perhaps TRBD2 as D (5 bases). The CDR3 loop spans 11 amino acids. Germline loops: CDR1 SEHNR, CDR2 FQNEAQ (reference sequence). V lost 9 bases, J lost 2 bases, and 8 bases lay in between. Here the CDR3 reads CASATTYEQYF. The CDR3 region has the DNA TGTGCCAGTGCGACTACCTACGAGCAGTACTTC.

This clone has more than one count but fewer than ten. The V and J genes are TRBV6-1 and TRBJ2-3, with D unresolved. This CDR3 comprises 13 residues. V gave up 2 bases and J gave up 4 bases, with 7 bases separating them. The germline V gene has CDR1 MNHNS and CDR2 SASEGT. CDR3 bases: TGTGCCAGCAGTGAATTGGGTCCAGATACGCAGTATTTT. Its protein is CASSELGPDTQYF.

V and J are TRBV27 and TRBJ1-2; TRBD1 matches at 7 bases. Germline V gene lookup returns CDR1 MNHEY and CDR2 SMNVEV (reference sequence). The junction had 6 bases not matched to a gene; V was cut back by 8 bases and J by 6 bases. The CDR3 runs 12 residues. The CDR3 DNA sequence: TGTGCCAGCGGAGAAACAGGGGATGGCTACACCTTC. This gives the protein CASGETGDGYTF.

This sequence joins TRBV2 and TRBJ1-4, with D perhaps TRBD1 (6 bases). Germline loops: CDR1 SNHLY, CDR2 FYNNEI. V was shortened by 7 bases and J by 0 bases, with 12 bases between the two germline ends. This CDR3 is built from 15 residues. CDR3 region: CASTGAQATNEKLFF. CDR3 nucleotide sequence: TGTGCCAGCACAGGGGCCCAGGCAACTAATGAAAAACTGTTTTTT.

The chain uses TRBV30 and TRBJ1-6, with 11 bases lining up with TRBD1. Germline CDR1 reads GTSNPN; CDR2 reads SVGIG (reference sequence). Losses at the gene ends were 1 base for V and 9 bases for J; bases not matched to a gene: 2. This CDR3 region has 14 residues. The CDR3 is CAWSGGTGGSPLHF. The CDR3 region has the DNA TGTGCCTGGAGTGGCGGGACAGGGGGTTCACCCCTCCACTTT. The whole variable domain, filled in from reference TRBV30 and TRBJ1-6, reads SQTIHQWPATLVQPVGSPLSLECTVEGTSNPNLYWYRQAAGRGLQLLFYSVGIGQISSEVPQNLSASRPQDRQFILSSKKLLLSDSGFYLCAWSGGTGGSPLHFGNGTRLTVT.

This chain connects TRBV15 to TRBJ1-1; D gene unclear. Deletions cut 5 bases from V and 4 bases from J, with 8 bases between. The CDR3 is 12 residues long. Germline V CDR1 and CDR2: LNHNV, YYDKDF (reference sequence). Here the CDR3 DNA reads TGTGCCACCAGCTCCCGAGGCACTGAAGCTTTCTTT. It specifies CATSSRGTEAFF.

This clone was seen a single time. The identical CDR3 is also encoded by other nucleotide sequences in the sample. This rearrangement joins TRBV5-1 to TRBJ2-5; no clear D. Germline V lookup: CDR1 SGHRS, CDR2 YFSETQ. This CDR3 has 11 residues. V lost 3 bases to trimming and J lost 4 bases, with 4 bases between them. CDR3 protein: CASSSGETQYF. The CDR3 region has the DNA TGCGCCAGCAGCTCAGGAGAGACCCAGTACTTC.

The chain couples TRBV11-2 to TRBJ1-1; no definite D call. Trimming stripped 0 bases from V and 5 bases from J, with 10 bases between. CDR1 and CDR2 (germline): SGHAT, FQNNGV. The CDR3 has 14 amino acids. The CDR3 region is CASSLDVGGTEAFF. The CDR3 DNA follows: TGTGCCAGCAGCTTAGATGTAGGAGGAACTGAAGCTTTCTTT.

CDR3 sequence: CASRIQGANYEQYF. In nucleotides, the CDR3 is TGTGCCAGCAGGATCCAGGGGGCGAACTACGAGCAGTACTTC. V is TRBV13 and J is TRBJ2-7; TRBD1 matches at 8 bases. The CDR3 has 14 residues. Trimming at V came to 6 bases and at J to 3 bases, leaving 7 bases not matched to a gene. Germline CDR1 reads PRHDT; CDR2 reads FYEKMQ (reference sequence).

The chain is built from TRBV5-1 and TRBJ1-1, with D hard to call. The germline V gene encodes CDR1 SGHRS and CDR2 YFSETQ. Trimming stripped 7 bases from V and 0 bases from J, with 13 bases between. The length of the CDR3 is 14 residues. The DNA of the CDR3 is TGCGCCAGCGGAGATTTAGCCATGAACACTGAAGCTTTCTTT. This encodes CASGDLAMNTEAFF.

The chain combines TRBV9 with TRBJ2-3; the D gene is possibly TRBD1 (7 bases). V lost 4 bases and J 2 bases, leaving 17 bases between the germline ends. The CDR3 loop spans 16 amino acids. Germline V gene sequence: CDR1 SGDLS, CDR2 YYNGEE. The CDR3 coding sequence is TGTGCCAGCAGCCCAGTGGAGGGGACAGACACAGATACGCAGTATTTT. It yields the protein CASSPVEGTDTDTQYF.

This clone was recorded a few times. The V gene is TRBV5-1, the J gene TRBJ2-3; perhaps TRBD2 as D (5 bases). The CDR3 sequence is 15 residues long. Germline V gives CDR1 SGHRS, CDR2 YFSETQ. Trimming pared 4 bases from V and 3 bases from J, leaving 15 bases between. The CDR3 spells CASSPGAPGTDTQYF. CDR3 in DNA: TGCGCCAGCAGCCCTGGCGCCCCGGGGACAGATACGCAGTATTTT.

This sequence joins TRBV6-1 and TRBJ2-7; TRBD1 aligns across 8 bases. The CDR3 covers 14 residues. V gave up 3 bases and J gave up 4 bases; unmatched junction bases: 5. Germline lookup yields CDR1 MNHNS and CDR2 SASEGT. The CDR3 sequence is CASSDGQGAYEQYF. As DNA, the CDR3 is TGTGCCAGCAGTGACGGCCAGGGGGCTTACGAGCAGTACTTC.

The chain is built from TRBV15 and TRBJ2-5; tentatively, D is TRBD1 (6 bases). Trimming took 3 bases from V and 5 from J, leaving 19 bases between them. Germline CDR1 reads LNHNV; CDR2 reads YYDKDF (reference sequence). The CDR3 consists of 16 residues. The CDR3 loop is CATSREKGGKGETQYF. CDR3 DNA: TGTGCCACCAGCAGGGAAAAAGGGGGTAAAGGGGAGACCCAGTACTTC.

The chain joins TRBV30 to TRBJ1-4, with D possibly TRBD1 on 6 matching bases. V was clipped by 4 bases and J by 8 bases, with 14 bases between them. From germline, CDR1 is GTSNPN and CDR2 SVGIG (reference sequence). The CDR3 is made up of 13 amino acids. For the CDR3, the DNA is TGTGCCTGGAATACAGGGCAGGGGGAAAAACTGTTTTTT. It specifies CAWNTGQGEKLFF.

The chain carries TRBV9 and TRBJ1-6, with 9 bases aligning to TRBD1. J gave up 8 bases and V 4 bases, and 7 bases lay outside the gene matches. Germline V gene sequence: CDR1 SGDLS, CDR2 YYNGEE. The CDR3 length is 15 residues. Here the CDR3 DNA reads TGTGCCAGCAGCCCAGACAGGGGGATGGATTCACCCCTCCACTTT. It translates to CASSPDRGMDSPLHF.

The table lists this clone with a count of one. The chain joins TRBV4-1 to TRBJ1-4; 9 nucleotides agree with TRBD1. This CDR3 region has 16 residues. Germline loops: CDR1 MGHRA, CDR2 YSYEKL. J lost 3 bases, V lost 5 bases, and 7 bases had no gene match. The CDR3 sequence is CASSKRTGEANEKLFF. Here the CDR3 DNA reads TGCGCCAGCAGCAAAAGGACAGGGGAAGCTAATGAAAAACTGTTTTTT.

This clone was found a few times. V is TRBV13 and J is TRBJ2-3, with a weak D call TRBD1 (7 bases). The CDR3 is 17 amino acids. Trimming cost V 0 bases and J 0 bases, with 13 bases left between them. The germline CDR1 and CDR2 sequences are PRHDT and FYEKMQ (reference sequence). CDR3 nucleotide sequence: TGTGCCAGCAGCTTAGGCCGCGCAGGGGGGAGCACAGATACGCAGTATTTT. Amino acid sequence: CASSLGRAGGSTDTQYF. Full variable domain (rest looked up from reference TRBV13 and TRBJ2-3): AAGVIQSPRHLIKEKRETATLKCYPIPRHDTVYWYQQGPGQDPQFLISFYEKMQSDKGSIPDRFSAQQFSDYHSELNMSSLELGDSALYFCASSLGRAGGSTDTQYFGPGTRLTVL.

The chain combines TRBV15 with TRBJ2-2; D possibly corresponds to TRBD1 (6 bases). Germline loops: CDR1 LNHNV, CDR2 YYDKDF (reference sequence). CDR3 size: 18 residues. The V end lost 6 bases, the J end lost 0 bases, and 20 bases lay between the germline ends. The CDR3 DNA reads as TGTGCCACCAGTCCTACTCCGGGACAAGAGGCGAACACCGGGGAGCTGTTTTTT. Residues: CATSPTPGQEANTGELFF.

V and J are TRBV13 and TRBJ2-5, with D perhaps matching TRBD1 or TRBD2 (5 bases each). The V end lost 4 bases, the J end lost 7 bases, and 13 bases lay between the germline ends. Per the germline V gene, CDR1 is PRHDT and CDR2 is FYEKMQ (reference sequence). CDR3 length: 13 amino acids. In DNA, the CDR3 is TGTGCCAGCAGCTGGTTGGGGGATTTGACCCAGTACTTC. It yields the protein CASSWLGDLTQYF.

The CDR3 nucleotides read TGTGCCAGCAGTGGAGGGGAGACCCAGTACTTC. Encoded protein: CASSGGETQYF. This chain uses TRBV6-1 with TRBJ2-5; TRBD2 is a possible D gene (5 bases). Per the germline V gene, CDR1 is MNHNS and CDR2 is SASEGT. Trimming took off 4 bases at V and 5 bases at J, with 5 bases between the two ends. The CDR3 extends over 11 amino acids.

The chain employs TRBV7-9 and TRBJ1-1; TRBD1 might be the D (5 bases). The V and J ends lost 5 bases and 4 bases respectively, with 17 bases between them. The germline V gene encodes CDR1 SEHNR and CDR2 FQNEAQ (reference sequence). The CDR3 extends over 15 amino acids. The CDR3 nucleotides are TGTGCCAGCAGCCAGGGCCGAGCGGGAGTCACTGAAGCTTTCTTT. Amino acid sequence: CASSQGRAGVTEAFF.